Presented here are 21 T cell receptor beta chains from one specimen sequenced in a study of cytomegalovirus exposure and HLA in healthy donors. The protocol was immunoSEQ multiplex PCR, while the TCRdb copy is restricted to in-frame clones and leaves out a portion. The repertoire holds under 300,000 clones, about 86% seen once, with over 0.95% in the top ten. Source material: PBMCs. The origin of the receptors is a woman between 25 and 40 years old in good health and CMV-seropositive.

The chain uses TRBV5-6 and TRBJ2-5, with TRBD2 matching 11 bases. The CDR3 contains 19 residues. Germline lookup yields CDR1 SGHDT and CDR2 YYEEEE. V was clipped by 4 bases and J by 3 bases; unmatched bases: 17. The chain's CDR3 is CASSPSGTSGLIREETQYF. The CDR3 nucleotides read TGTGCCAGCAGCCCGTCCGGGACTAGCGGCCTTATAAGGGAAGAGACCCAGTACTTC. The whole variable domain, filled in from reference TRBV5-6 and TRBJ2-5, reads DAGVTQSPTHLIKTRGQQVTLRCSPKSGHDTVSWYQQALGQGPQFIFQYYEEEERQRGNFPDRFSGHQFPNYSSELNVNALLLGDSALYLCASSPSGTSGLIREETQYFGPGTRLLVL.

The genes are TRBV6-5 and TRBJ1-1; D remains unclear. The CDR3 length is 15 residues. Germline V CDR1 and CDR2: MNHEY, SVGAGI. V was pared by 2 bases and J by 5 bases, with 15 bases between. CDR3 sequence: CASSYEAGLGTEAFF. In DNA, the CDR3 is TGTGCCAGCAGTTACGAAGCGGGTCTGGGAACTGAAGCTTTCTTT.

The CDR3 DNA reads TGTGCCAGCAGTTCTCTTTCCGGGACAGGGGGCAAAGGCTACACCTTC. Translation gives CASSSLSGTGGKGYTF. This chain joins TRBV6-5 and TRBJ1-2, with 12 bases identical to TRBD1. CDR1 is MNHEY and CDR2 is SVGAGI in the germline V gene. J lost 8 bases, V lost 4 bases, and 11 bases had no gene match. The CDR3 consists of 16 residues.

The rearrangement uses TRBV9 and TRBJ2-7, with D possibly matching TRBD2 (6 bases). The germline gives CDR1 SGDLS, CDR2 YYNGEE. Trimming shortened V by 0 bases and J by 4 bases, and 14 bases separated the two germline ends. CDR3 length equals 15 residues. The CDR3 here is CASSVAPGSPYEQYF. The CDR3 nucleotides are TGTGCCAGCAGCGTAGCACCCGGGAGTCCTTACGAGCAGTACTTC.

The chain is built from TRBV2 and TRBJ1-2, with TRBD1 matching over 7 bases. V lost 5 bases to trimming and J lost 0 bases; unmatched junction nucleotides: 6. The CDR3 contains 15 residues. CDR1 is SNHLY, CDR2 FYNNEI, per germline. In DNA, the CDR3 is TGTGCCAGCAGTAATCGGGACAGCCCTAACTATGGCTACACCTTC. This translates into CASSNRDSPNYGYTF.

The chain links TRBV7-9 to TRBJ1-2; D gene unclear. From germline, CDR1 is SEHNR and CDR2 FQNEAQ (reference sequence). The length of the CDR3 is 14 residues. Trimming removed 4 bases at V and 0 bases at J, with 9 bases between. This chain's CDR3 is CASSYSGTNYGYTF. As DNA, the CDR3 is TGTGCCAGCAGCTACAGTGGCACTAACTATGGCTACACCTTC.

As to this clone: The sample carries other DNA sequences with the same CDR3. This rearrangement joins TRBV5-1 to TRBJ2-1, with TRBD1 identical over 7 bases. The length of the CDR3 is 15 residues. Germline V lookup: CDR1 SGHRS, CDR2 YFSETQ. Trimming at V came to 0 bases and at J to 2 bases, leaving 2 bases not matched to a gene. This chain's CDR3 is CASSLGGGTYNEQFF. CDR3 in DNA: TGCGCCAGCAGCTTGGGAGGGGGCACCTACAATGAGCAGTTCTTC.

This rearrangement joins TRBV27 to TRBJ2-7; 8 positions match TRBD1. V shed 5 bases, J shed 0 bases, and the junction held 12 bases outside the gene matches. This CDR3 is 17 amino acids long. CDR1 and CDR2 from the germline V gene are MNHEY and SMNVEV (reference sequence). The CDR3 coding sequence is TGTGCCAGCAGTACCAAACCAACCGGGACAGGCTCCTACGAGCAGTACTTC. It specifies CASSTKPTGTGSYEQYF.

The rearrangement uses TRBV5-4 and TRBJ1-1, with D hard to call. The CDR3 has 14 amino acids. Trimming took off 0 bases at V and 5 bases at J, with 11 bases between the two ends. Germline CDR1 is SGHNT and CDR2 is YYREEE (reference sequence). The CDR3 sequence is CASSLGLGDTEAFF. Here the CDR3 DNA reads TGTGCCAGCAGCTTGGGGCTGGGAGATACTGAAGCTTTCTTT.

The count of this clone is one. The CDR3 coding sequence is TGTGCCAGCAGTTTGATTCCCCGGGGTGGTTTCCAGCCCCACGAGCAGTACTTC. Protein: CASSLIPRGGFQPHEQYF. The rearrangement uses TRBV27 and TRBJ2-7, with D possibly being TRBD2 (5 bases). V was pared by 3 bases and J by 5 bases, with 26 bases between. CDR1 is MNHEY, CDR2 SMNVEV, per germline (reference sequence). This CDR3 is built from 18 residues.

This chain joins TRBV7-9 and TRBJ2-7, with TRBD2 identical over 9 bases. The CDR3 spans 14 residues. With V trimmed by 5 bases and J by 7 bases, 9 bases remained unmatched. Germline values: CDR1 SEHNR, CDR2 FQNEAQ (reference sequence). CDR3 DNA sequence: TGTGCCAGCAGCCCTTACCTTAGCGGGAGAGAGCAGTACTTC. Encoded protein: CASSPYLSGREQYF.

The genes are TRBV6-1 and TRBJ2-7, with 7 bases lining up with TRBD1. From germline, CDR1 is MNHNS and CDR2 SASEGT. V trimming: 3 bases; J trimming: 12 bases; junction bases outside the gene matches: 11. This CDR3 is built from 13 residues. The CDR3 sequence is CASSDYLDRVGYF. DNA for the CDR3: TGTGCCAGCAGTGACTACCTAGACAGGGTTGGGTACTTC.

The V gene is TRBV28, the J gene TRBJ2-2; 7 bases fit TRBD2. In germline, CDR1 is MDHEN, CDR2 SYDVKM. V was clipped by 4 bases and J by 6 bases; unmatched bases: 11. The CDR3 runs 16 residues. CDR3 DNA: TGTGCCAGCAGTTCCAGGGAGAGCGGGATTTCCGGGGAGCTGTTTTTT. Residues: CASSSRESGISGELFF.

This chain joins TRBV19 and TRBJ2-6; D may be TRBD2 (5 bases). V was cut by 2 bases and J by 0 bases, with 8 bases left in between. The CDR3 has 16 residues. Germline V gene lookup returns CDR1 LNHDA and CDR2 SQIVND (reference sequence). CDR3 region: CASSILGASGANVLTF. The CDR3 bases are TGTGCCAGTAGTATACTGGGAGCCTCTGGGGCCAACGTCCTGACTTTC.

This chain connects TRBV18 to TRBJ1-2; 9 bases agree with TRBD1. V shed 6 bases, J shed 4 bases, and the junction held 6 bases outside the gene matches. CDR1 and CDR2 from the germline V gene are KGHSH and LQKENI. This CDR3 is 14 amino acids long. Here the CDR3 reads CASSLDRGTYGYTF. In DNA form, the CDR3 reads TGTGCCAGCTCTCTGGACAGGGGTACCTATGGCTACACCTTC.

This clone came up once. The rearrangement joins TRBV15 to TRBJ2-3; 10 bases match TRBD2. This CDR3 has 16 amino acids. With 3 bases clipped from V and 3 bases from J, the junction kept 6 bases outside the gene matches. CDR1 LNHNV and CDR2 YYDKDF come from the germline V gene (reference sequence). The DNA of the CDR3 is TGTGCCACCAGCAGCCCAGCGGGAGGGCCGACAGATACGCAGTATTTT. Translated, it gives CATSSPAGGPTDTQYF.

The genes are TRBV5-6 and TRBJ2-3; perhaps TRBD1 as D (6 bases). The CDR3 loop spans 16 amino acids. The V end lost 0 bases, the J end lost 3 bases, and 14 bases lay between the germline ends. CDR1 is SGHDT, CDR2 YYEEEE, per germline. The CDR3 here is CASSLGQALTTDTQYF. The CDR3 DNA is TGTGCCAGCAGCTTGGGACAGGCCTTAACAACAGATACGCAGTATTTT.

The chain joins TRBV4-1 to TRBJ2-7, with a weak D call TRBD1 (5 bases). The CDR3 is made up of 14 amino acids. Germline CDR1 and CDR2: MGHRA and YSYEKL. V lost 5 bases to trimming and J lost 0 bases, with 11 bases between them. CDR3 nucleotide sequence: TGCGCCAGCAGCTCATCGGACACCTCCTACGAGCAGTACTTC. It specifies CASSSSDTSYEQYF.

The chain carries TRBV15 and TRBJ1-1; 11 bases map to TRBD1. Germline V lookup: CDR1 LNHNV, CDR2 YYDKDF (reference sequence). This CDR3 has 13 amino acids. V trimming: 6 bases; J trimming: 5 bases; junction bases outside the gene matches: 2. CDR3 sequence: CATRGTGGTEAFF. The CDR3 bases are TGTGCCACCAGAGGGACAGGGGGGACTGAAGCTTTCTTT.

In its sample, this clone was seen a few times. In nucleotides, the CDR3 is TGCGCCAGCAGCTTGGAGGTAGCGGGAGGGTACGAGCAGTACTTC. Its translation is CASSLEVAGGYEQYF. This sequence joins TRBV5-1 and TRBJ2-7, with 11 positions matching TRBD2. Germline values: CDR1 SGHRS, CDR2 YFSETQ. V lost 0 bases, J lost 4 bases, and 3 bases stayed unmatched. There are 15 residues in the CDR3.

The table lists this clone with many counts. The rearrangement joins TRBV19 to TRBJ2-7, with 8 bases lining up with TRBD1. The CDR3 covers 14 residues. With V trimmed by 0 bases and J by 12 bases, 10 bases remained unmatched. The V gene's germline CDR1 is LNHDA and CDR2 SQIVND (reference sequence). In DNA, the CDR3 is TGTGCCAGTAGTATAGATCATGACGGACAGGGCCGGTACTTC. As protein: CASSIDHDGQGRYF.